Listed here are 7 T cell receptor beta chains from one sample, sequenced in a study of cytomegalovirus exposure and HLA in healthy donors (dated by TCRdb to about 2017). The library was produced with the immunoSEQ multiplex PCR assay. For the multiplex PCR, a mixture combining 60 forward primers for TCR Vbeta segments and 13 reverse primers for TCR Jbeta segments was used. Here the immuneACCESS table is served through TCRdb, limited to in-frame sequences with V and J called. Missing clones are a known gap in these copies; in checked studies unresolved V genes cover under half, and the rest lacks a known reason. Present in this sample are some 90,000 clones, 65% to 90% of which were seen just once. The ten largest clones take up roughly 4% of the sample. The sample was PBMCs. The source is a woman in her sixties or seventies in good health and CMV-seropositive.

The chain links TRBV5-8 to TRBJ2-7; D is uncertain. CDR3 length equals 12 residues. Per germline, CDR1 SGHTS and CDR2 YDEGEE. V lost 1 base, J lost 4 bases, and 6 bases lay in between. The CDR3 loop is CASSLSDYEQYF. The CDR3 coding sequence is TGTGCCAGCAGCTTGTCAGATTACGAGCAGTACTTC. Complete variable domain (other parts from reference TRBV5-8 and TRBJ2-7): EAGVTQSPTHLIKTRGQQATLRCSPISGHTSVYWYQQALGLGLQFLLWYDEGEERNRGNFPPRFSGRQFPNYSSELNVNALELEDSALYLCASSLSDYEQYFGPGTRLTVT.

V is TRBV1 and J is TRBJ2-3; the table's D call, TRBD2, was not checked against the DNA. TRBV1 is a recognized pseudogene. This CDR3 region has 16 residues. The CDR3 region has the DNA TGCACCAGCAGCCAAGATAAGGGACTCACCACAGATACGCAGTATTTT. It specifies CTSSQDKGLTTDTQYF.

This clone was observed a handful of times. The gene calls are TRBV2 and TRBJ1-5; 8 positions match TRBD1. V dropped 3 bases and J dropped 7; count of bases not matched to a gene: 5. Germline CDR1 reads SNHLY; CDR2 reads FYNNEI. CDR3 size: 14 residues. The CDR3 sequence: CASSDTGGRQPQHF. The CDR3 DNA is TGTGCCAGCAGTGATACAGGGGGGAGGCAGCCCCAGCATTTT.

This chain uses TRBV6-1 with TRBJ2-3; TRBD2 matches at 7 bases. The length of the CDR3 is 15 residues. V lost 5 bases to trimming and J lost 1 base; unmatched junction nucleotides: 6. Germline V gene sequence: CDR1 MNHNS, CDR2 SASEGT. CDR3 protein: CASSFPGGGTDTQYF. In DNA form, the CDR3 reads TGTGCCAGCAGTTTCCCGGGAGGAGGCACAGATACGCAGTATTTT.

The DNA of the CDR3 is TGTGCCAGCAGCTTCCCGGGACAGGGGGCAAATGAGCAGTTCTTC. Residues: CASSFPGQGANEQFF. The chain carries TRBV9 and TRBJ2-1, with TRBD1 identical over 12 bases. The CDR3 runs to 15 residues. Germline trimming cut 4 bases from V and 7 bases from J; bases unmatched to any gene: 6. Germline V gene lookup returns CDR1 SGDLS and CDR2 YYNGEE.

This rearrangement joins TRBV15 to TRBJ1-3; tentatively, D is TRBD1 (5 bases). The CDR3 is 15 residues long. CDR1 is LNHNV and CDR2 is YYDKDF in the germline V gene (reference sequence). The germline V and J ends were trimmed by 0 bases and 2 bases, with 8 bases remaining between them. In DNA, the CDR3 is TGTGCCACCAGCAGAGATCCGGGGGCTGGAAACACCATATATTTT. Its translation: CATSRDPGAGNTIYF.

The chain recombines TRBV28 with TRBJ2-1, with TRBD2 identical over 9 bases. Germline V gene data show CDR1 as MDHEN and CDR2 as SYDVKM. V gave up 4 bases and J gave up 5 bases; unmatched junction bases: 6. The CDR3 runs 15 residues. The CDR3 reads CASSWAGGPDNEQFF. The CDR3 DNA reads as TGTGCCAGCAGTTGGGCGGGAGGGCCAGACAATGAGCAGTTCTTC.